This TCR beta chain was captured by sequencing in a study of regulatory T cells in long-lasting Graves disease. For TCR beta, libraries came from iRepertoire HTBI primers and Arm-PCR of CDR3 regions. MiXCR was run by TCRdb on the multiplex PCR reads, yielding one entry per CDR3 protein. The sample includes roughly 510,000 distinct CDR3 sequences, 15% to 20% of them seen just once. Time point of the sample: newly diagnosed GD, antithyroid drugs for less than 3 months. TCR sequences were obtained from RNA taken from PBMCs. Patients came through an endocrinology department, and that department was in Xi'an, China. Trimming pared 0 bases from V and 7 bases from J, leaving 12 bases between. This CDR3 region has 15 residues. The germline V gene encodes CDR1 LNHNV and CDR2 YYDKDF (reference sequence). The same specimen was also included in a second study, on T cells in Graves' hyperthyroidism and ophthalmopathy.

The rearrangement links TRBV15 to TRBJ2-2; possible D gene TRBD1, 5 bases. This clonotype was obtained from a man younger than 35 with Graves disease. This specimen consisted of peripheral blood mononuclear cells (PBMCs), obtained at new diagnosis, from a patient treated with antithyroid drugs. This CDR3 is CATSREAGPGGELFF. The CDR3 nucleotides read TGTGCCACCAGCAGAGAGGCAGGGCCGGGCGGGGAGCTGTTTTTT.